This T cell receptor (beta chain) was documented in a study of cytomegalovirus exposure and HLA in healthy donors. Study-level information: One earlier analysis, a look at 180 million or so T cells, found around 110 million unique TCR beta sequences.

Regarding the study as a whole: TCR beta V- and J-gene trimming was later associated with a missense DCLRE1C variant. Later on, an analysis found that several of the most significant clusters appeared to be linked to common viral pathogens, which included parvovirus B19.

Worth noting for this clone: As yet, its antigen is unknown.

At the time of sampling, donors were nominally healthy, though unrecorded immune exposures were likely. This PCR relied on a set of 60 Vbeta primers and 13 Jbeta primers. This table comes from immunoSEQ multiplex PCR, and its TCRdb copy is limited to in-frame clones, with some not included. The sample consists of 150,000 to 200,000 clones, around 75% of them appearing once. Sequencing input: PBMCs. The clonotype comes from a male donor in good health and CMV-seronegative.

The CDR3: CAWTCRVAGATGPYEQYF. For the CDR3, the DNA is TGTGCCTGGACCTGTAGGGTAGCGGGGGCCACGGGGCCCTACGAGCAGTACTTC. This chain connects TRBV30 to TRBJ2-5; TRBD2 aligns across 9 bases. The J call is doubtful: the DNA matches TRBJ2-7 better. CDR1 is GTSNPN and CDR2 is SVGIG in the germline V gene (reference sequence). This CDR3 has 18 amino acids.